The entry below gives a single T cell receptor (beta chain) sequence along with its context. Time point described: newly diagnosed GD, antithyroid drugs for less than 3 months. Extracted RNA from PBMCs served as the source of the TCR library. This sample stems from a study of regulatory T cells in long-lasting Graves disease. With iRepertoire HTBI primers and Arm-PCR of CDR3 regions, TCR beta libraries were built. TCRdb re-analysed the multiplex PCR reads in MiXCR, keeping a single row per CDR3 protein. The sample contains about 240,000 distinct CDR3 sequences, 20% to 25% of which appear only once. Trimming pared 6 bases from V and 4 bases from J, leaving 15 bases between. CDR3 length: 13 residues. Germline V gene data show CDR1 as DFQATT and CDR2 as SNEGSKA (reference sequence).

The V call is TRBV20-1, the J call TRBJ1-1; tentatively, D is TRBD1 (6 bases). The sample consisted of peripheral blood mononuclear cells (PBMCs), taken at new diagnosis, from a patient treated with antithyroid drugs. This clonotype originated in a female donor with Graves disease. CDR3 region: CSAWQGWGTEAFF. The CDR3 DNA reads TGCAGTGCCTGGCAGGGGTGGGGCACTGAAGCTTTCTTT.